This T cell receptor beta chain is drawn from a study of response to subunit inactivated influenza vaccine. Study-level points and caveats: That few new T cells are recruited by each seasonal influenza vaccination was the authors' suggestion.

On this clonotype itself: Its antigen remains unknown.

TCRdb re-called the RT-PCR reads with MiXCR, one entry per CDR3 protein. Of a few hundred thousand distinct CDR3 sequences listed, 21% were seen once; the top ten hold roughly 10%. With 3 bases removed from V and 3 bases from J, the gap between germline ends came to 12 bases. Germline-derived CDR1 and CDR2 are LNHDA and SQIVND (reference sequence). The CDR3 extends over 15 amino acids. This chain joins TRBV19 and TRBJ1-5; D might be TRBD1 (5 bases). The clonotype comes from a man in his fifties or sixties who received an inactivated influenza vaccine. The sample in question was PBMCs from blood, obtained less than 22 months after vaccination. The CDR3 region is CASSIGQPLNQPQHF. The CDR3 DNA sequence: TGTGCCAGTAGTATTGGACAACCGCTCAATCAGCCCCAGCATTTT.